These T cell receptor beta chains were read from a single sample in a study of CD8 T cells in ankylosing spondylitis. TCRdb itself ran the 5' RACE reads through MiXCR, one entry per CDR3 protein. The sample includes about 700,000 distinct CDR3 sequences, roughly 19% of them seen just once. Material for sequencing was blood, either unsorted or a sorted T cell fraction (not recorded which). The receptors originated from a male donor with ankylosing spondylitis. CDR3s include the opening cysteine and the closing phenylalanine or tryptophan. A D gene is named only where the DNA matches it firmly. The listing skips clone size in some rows; elsewhere it reads once, few, many or a size class.

CDR3 protein,CDR3 DNA,CDR3 length,J gene,clone size,D gene,V gene
CASSTQGTVSTDTQYF,TGTGCCAGCAGCACTCAGGGGACAGTCAGCACAGATACGCAGTATTTT,16,TRBJ2-3,.,TRBD1,TRBV11-2
CASSLGGSGGYTF,TGCGCCAGCAGCTTGGGGGGCAGCGGTGGCTACACCTTC,13,TRBJ1-2,.,.,TRBV5-1
CATSKGGWFEETQYF,TGTGCCACCAGCAAAGGAGGGTGGTTCGAGGAGACCCAGTACTTC,15,TRBJ2-5,.,.,TRBV15
CSARGLAGGFSYNEQFF,TGCAGTGCTAGAGGACTAGCGGGAGGGTTCTCCTACAATGAGCAGTTCTTC,17,TRBJ2-1,few,TRBD2,TRBV20-1
CASRQSGVNTEAFF,TGTGCCAGCAGACAATCGGGGGTGAACACTGAAGCTTTCTTT,14,TRBJ1-1,few,.,TRBV28
CSAASGSVLEQFF,TGCAGTGCTGCTAGCGGGAGCGTGCTTGAGCAGTTCTTC,13,TRBJ2-1,.,TRBD2,TRBV20-1
CASSSGRQRAGELFF,TGTGCCAGCAGCTCCGGCAGGCAGAGGGCCGGGGAGCTGTTTTTT,15,TRBJ2-2,.,.,TRBV5-5
CASSLGPGTDYEQYF,TGTGCCAGCAGCTTGGGTCCGGGAACAGACTACGAGCAGTACTTC,15,TRBJ2-7,few,.,TRBV5-5
CASSLWLKETQYF,TGTGCCAGCAGTTTGTGGTTGAAAGAGACCCAGTACTTC,13,TRBJ2-5,.,.,TRBV12-3/TRBV12-4
CASSAKSPARIYEQYF,TGTGCCAGCAGCGCCAAGTCTCCGGCTAGAATCTACGAGCAGTACTTC,16,TRBJ2-7,.,.,TRBV9
CASSMGVKNQPQHF,TGTGCCAGCAGTATGGGAGTGAAAAATCAGCCCCAGCATTTT,14,TRBJ1-5,.,.,TRBV27
CASSLEGSPTEAFF,TGCGCCAGCAGCTTGGAGGGGAGTCCCACTGAAGCTTTCTTT,14,TRBJ1-1,few,.,TRBV5-1
CASSWGHEQFF,TGTGCCAGCAGTTGGGGCCATGAGCAGTTCTTC,11,TRBJ2-1,few,.,TRBV28
CASSTGGQSAFF,TGTGCCAGCAGTACAGGGGGACAGTCAGCTTTCTTT,12,TRBJ1-1,.,TRBD1,TRBV6-6
CASSLLPAGGTGELFF,TGTGCCAGCAGTTTACTCCCAGCGGGAGGAACCGGGGAGCTGTTTTTT,16,TRBJ2-2,.,TRBD2,TRBV28
CSARALDRGLPHEQYF,TGCAGTGCTAGAGCCCTAGACAGGGGCCTCCCTCACGAGCAGTACTTC,16,TRBJ2-7,.,TRBD1,TRBV20-1
CASSTPRPRTSGEITDTQYF,TGTGCCAGCAGTACCCCGAGACCCAGAACTAGCGGGGAGATCACAGATACGCAGTATTTT,20,TRBJ2-3,.,TRBD2,TRBV12-3/TRBV12-4
CASSHLGTTSYEQYF,TGTGCCAGCTCCCACCTAGGGACCACTTCCTACGAGCAGTACTTC,15,TRBJ2-7,few,.,TRBV25-1
CASSFSTGRDRDYGYTF,TGTGCCAGCAGCTTTAGCACAGGCAGGGACAGGGACTATGGCTACACCTTC,17,TRBJ1-2,.,TRBD1,TRBV11-2
CASSFRGAKTEAFF,TGTGCCAGCAGTTTTCGGGGGGCGAAAACTGAAGCTTTCTTT,14,TRBJ1-1,many,.,TRBV12-3/TRBV12-4
CASSPEGWDSSYNEQFF,TGTGCCAGCAGCCCAGAAGGTTGGGATAGCTCCTACAATGAGCAGTTCTTC,17,TRBJ2-1,many,.,TRBV9
CASSGQGPYAQFF,TGCGCCAGCAGCGGTCAGGGACCTTACGCGCAGTTCTTC,13,TRBJ2-1,few,.,TRBV5-1
CASRLLRTDTQYF,TGTGCCAGCAGACTACTCCGCACAGATACGCAGTATTTT,13,TRBJ2-3,few,.,TRBV7-2
CASSLGSVGANVLTF,TGTGCCAGCAGCTTAGGCAGTGTTGGGGCCAACGTCCTGACTTTC,15,TRBJ2-6,.,.,TRBV7-2
CASSLTGLAGDTQYF,TGTGCCAGCAGTTTAACGGGACTAGCGGGAGATACGCAGTATTTT,15,TRBJ2-3,many,TRBD2,TRBV12-3/TRBV12-4
CASSLIEAYNEQFF,TGTGCCAGCAGCTTAATCGAGGCCTACAATGAGCAGTTCTTC,14,TRBJ2-1,few,.,TRBV7-9
CSVSRGFPSNQPQHF,TGCAGTGTTAGCAGGGGATTCCCTAGCAATCAGCCCCAGCATTTT,15,TRBJ1-5,.,.,TRBV20-1
CASSLLGRGEKLFF,TGTGCCAGCAGCTTACTGGGGCGCGGTGAAAAACTGTTTTTT,14,TRBJ1-4,few,.,TRBV7-9
CAISLSRTSGGILGELFF,TGTGCCATCAGTTTATCTCGGACTAGCGGGGGGATATTGGGGGAGCTGTTTTTT,18,TRBJ2-2,.,TRBD2,TRBV12-3/TRBV12-4
CAISPGIGDTIYF,TGTGCCATCAGCCCGGGGATCGGTGACACCATATATTTT,13,TRBJ1-3,.,.,TRBV10-3
CASNLGVSYNEQFF,TGTGCCAGCAACCTAGGGGTTTCCTACAATGAGCAGTTCTTC,14,TRBJ2-1,.,.,TRBV25-1
CSADPGLRGYTQYF,TGCAGTGCTGACCCGGGACTCCGGGGGTATACGCAGTATTTT,14,TRBJ2-3,many,.,TRBV20-1
CAGGTIAEKLFF,TGTGCCGGCGGGACAATTGCGGAAAAACTGTTTTTT,12,TRBJ1-4,few,.,TRBV7-9
CSARGQSETEAFF,TGCAGTGCTAGGGGACAAAGTGAGACTGAAGCTTTCTTT,13,TRBJ1-1,few,.,TRBV20-1
CASTFPPLAGRTYSHNEQFF,TGTGCCAGCACCTTCCCACCTCTAGCGGGCAGAACGTATTCCCACAATGAGCAGTTCTTC,20,TRBJ2-1,few,TRBD2,TRBV28
CASVLGQGSYEQYF,TGTGCCAGCGTGTTGGGACAGGGCTCCTACGAGCAGTACTTC,14,TRBJ2-7,.,TRBD1,TRBV12-3/TRBV12-4
CASSLAGSYTEAFF,TGTGCCAGCAGTTTAGCAGGCAGTTACACTGAAGCTTTCTTT,14,TRBJ1-1,.,.,TRBV12-3/TRBV12-4
CASSQDWTVGGETQYF,TGCGCCAGCAGCCAAGATTGGACTGTGGGGGGGGAGACCCAGTACTTC,16,TRBJ2-5,.,TRBD2,TRBV4-3
CASSQGSGGTDAQYF,TGTGCCAGCAGCCAAGGGAGCGGGGGCACAGATGCGCAGTATTTT,15,TRBJ2-3,.,TRBD2,TRBV14
CSARVSGGAGELFF,TGCAGTGCTAGAGTTAGCGGGGGTGCCGGGGAGCTGTTTTTT,14,TRBJ2-2,many,TRBD2,TRBV20-1
CASSDRLAGGHEQFF,TGTGCCAGCAGTGACCGACTAGCGGGAGGGCATGAGCAGTTCTTC,15,TRBJ2-1,few,TRBD2,TRBV6-4
CSATPRGGNIQYF,TGCAGTGCTACCCCGCGAGGGGGGAACATTCAGTACTTC,13,TRBJ2-4,.,.,TRBV20-1
CASSQDGGGGTEAFF,TGCGCCAGCAGCCAAGATGGGGGAGGAGGTACTGAAGCTTTCTTT,15,TRBJ1-1,.,.,TRBV4-1
CASSGDSYQPQHF,TGTGCCAGCAGTGGTGACAGTTATCAGCCCCAGCATTTT,13,TRBJ1-5,few,.,TRBV2
CASSQGRGGSPLHF,TGTGCCAGCAGCCAAGGCAGGGGGGGTTCACCCCTCCACTTT,14,TRBJ1-6,once,TRBD1,TRBV3-1
CASSYSMTSGGYNEQFF,TGTGCCAGCAGTTACTCGATGACTAGCGGGGGCTACAATGAGCAGTTCTTC,17,TRBJ2-1,few,TRBD2,TRBV6-5
CATSRDARLHTDTQYF,TGTGCCACCAGCAGAGATGCACGACTACACACAGATACGCAGTATTTT,16,TRBJ2-3,few,.,TRBV15
CASSQGTPSGGVRGYTF,TGTGCCAGCAGCCAGGGAACTCCATCCGGGGGGGTTAGAGGCTACACCTTC,17,TRBJ1-2,few,.,TRBV3-1
CASSTEGTLSYEQYF,TGTGCCAGCAGCACCGAGGGGACTTTATCCTACGAGCAGTACTTC,15,TRBJ2-7,.,.,TRBV6-2/TRBV6-3
CASSATPGGGGIYNEQFF,TGTGCCAGCAGCGCGACACCCGGGGGCGGGGGGATCTACAATGAGCAGTTCTTC,18,TRBJ2-1,many,TRBD2,TRBV5-6
CASKAGPSSYEQYF,TGCGCCAGCAAGGCAGGGCCGAGCTCCTACGAGCAGTACTTC,14,TRBJ2-7,once,.,TRBV5-1
CSPGQGRETQYF,TGCAGTCCCGGACAGGGGCGGGAGACCCAGTACTTC,12,TRBJ2-5,many,TRBD1,TRBV20-1
CASSLGPGVNEQFF,TGTGCCAGCAGCTTAGGTCCAGGGGTCAATGAGCAGTTCTTC,14,TRBJ2-1,few,.,TRBV7-2
CSAREGTSGKETQYF,TGCAGTGCTAGAGAGGGGACTAGCGGGAAAGAGACCCAGTACTTC,15,TRBJ2-5,few,TRBD2,TRBV20-1
CASSSRREKTQYF,TGTGCCAGCAGCTCTAGACGGGAGAAGACCCAGTACTTC,13,TRBJ2-5,few,.,TRBV7-2